This T cell receptor beta chain was identified in a study of identical twins. As regards this clonotype: Antigen: not known.

Study observations and caveats: Insertions ran lower in abundant cord blood beta clonotypes, though not in memory repertoires.

With 4 bases clipped from V and 5 bases from J, the junction kept 13 bases outside the gene matches. The CDR3 contains 18 residues. Germline V gene sequence: CDR1 SGHRS, CDR2 YFSETQ. MiXCR was run by TCRdb on the 5' RACE reads, yielding one entry per CDR3 protein. The sample has about 920,000 distinct CDR3 sequences, more than 9% seen once. These data were also reused for a study on yellow fever vaccine responses in identical twins.

V is TRBV5-1 and J is TRBJ2-1; 12 bases are shared with TRBD2. This clonotype was obtained from a woman aged 18-30 years in good health. Material: PBMCs. CDR3 in amino acids: CASSVGTTSGGPDNEQFF. The CDR3 DNA reads as TGCGCCAGCAGCGTTGGCACGACTAGCGGGGGACCGGACAATGAGCAGTTCTTC.